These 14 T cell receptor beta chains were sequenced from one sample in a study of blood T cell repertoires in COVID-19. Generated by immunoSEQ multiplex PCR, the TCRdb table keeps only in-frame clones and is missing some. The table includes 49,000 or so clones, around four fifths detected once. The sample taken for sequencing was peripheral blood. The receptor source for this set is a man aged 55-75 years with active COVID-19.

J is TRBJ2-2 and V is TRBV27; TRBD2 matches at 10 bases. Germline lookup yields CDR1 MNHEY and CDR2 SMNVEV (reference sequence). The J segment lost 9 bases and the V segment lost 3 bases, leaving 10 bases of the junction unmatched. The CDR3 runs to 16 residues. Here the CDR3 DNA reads TGTGCCAGCAGTTTTACTAGCGGGGAATTTTTAAGGGAGCTGTTTTTT. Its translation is CASSFTSGEFLRELFF.

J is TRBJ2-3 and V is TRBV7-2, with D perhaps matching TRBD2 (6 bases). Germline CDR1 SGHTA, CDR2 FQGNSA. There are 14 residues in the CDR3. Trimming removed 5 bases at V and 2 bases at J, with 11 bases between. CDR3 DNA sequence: TGTGCCAGCAGCCCCGGGAGTCTCACAGATACGCAGTATTTT. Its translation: CASSPGSLTDTQYF.

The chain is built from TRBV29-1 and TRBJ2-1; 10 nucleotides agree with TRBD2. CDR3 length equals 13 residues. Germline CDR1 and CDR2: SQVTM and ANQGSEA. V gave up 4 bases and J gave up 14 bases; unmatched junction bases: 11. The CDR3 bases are TGCAGCGTTGCTGGACTAGCGGCCCCCTCGGAGTTCTTC. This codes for CSVAGLAAPSEFF.

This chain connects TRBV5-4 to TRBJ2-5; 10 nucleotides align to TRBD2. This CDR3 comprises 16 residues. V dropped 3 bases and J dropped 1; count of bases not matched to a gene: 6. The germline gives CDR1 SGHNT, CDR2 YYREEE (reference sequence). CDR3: CASSSFSGGSQETQYF. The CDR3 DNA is TGTGCCAGCAGCTCTTTTAGCGGGGGGTCCCAAGAGACCCAGTACTTC.

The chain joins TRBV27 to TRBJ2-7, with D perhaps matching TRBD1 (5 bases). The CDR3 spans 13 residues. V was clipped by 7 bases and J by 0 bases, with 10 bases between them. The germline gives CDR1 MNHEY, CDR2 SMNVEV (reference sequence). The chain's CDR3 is CASMDISSYEQYF. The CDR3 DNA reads TGTGCCAGCATGGACATAAGCTCCTACGAGCAGTACTTC.

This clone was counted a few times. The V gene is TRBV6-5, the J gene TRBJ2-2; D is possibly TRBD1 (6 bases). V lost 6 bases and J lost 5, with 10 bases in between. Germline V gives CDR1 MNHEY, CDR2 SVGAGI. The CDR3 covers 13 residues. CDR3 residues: CASRATGTGELFF. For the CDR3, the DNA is TGTGCCAGCAGGGCTACAGGGACCGGGGAGCTGTTTTTT.

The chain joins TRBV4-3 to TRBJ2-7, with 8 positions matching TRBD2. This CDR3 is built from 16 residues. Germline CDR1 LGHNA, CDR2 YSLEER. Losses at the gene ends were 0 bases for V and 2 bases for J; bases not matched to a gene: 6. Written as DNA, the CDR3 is TGCGCCAGCAGCCAAGATCTGCGGGGGGCGGCCTACGAGCAGTACTTC. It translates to CASSQDLRGAAYEQYF.

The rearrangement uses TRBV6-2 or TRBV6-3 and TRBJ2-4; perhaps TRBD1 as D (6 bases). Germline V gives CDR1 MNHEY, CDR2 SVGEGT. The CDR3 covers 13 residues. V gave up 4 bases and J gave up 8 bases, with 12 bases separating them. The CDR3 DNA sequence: TGTGCCAGCAGTTTCAGGGGCATATACATTCAGTACTTC. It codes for CASSFRGIYIQYF.

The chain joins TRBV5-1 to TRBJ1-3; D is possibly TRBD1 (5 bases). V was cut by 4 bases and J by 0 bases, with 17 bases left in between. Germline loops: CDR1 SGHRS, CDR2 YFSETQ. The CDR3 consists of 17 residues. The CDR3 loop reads CASSVGGADPSGNTIYF. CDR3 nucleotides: TGCGCCAGCAGCGTTGGTGGGGCGGATCCCTCTGGAAACACCATATATTTT.

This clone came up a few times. DNA of the CDR3: TGCAGTGCTAGTCAACCGGGTCCCTCCTACAATGAGCAGTTCTTC. It yields the protein CSASQPGPSYNEQFF. The J gene is TRBJ2-1, the V gene TRBV20-1; D is ambiguous. V was cut by 3 bases and J by 0 bases, with 12 bases left in between. The CDR3 is 15 residues long. Germline V gene lookup returns CDR1 DFQATT and CDR2 SNEGSKA (reference sequence).

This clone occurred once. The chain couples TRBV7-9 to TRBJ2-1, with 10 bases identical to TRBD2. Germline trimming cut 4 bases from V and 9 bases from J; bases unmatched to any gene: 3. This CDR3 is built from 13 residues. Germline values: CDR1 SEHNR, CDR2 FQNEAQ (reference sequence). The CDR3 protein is CASSSRTSGEQFF. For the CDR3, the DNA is TGTGCCAGCAGCTCACGGACTAGCGGTGAGCAGTTCTTC.

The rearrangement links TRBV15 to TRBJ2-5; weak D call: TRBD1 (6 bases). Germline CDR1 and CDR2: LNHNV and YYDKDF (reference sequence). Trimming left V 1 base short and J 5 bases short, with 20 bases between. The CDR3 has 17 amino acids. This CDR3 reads CATSRGLLGRGIETQYF. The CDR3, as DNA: TGTGCCACCAGCAGAGGCTTACTAGGAAGGGGGATCGAGACCCAGTACTTC.

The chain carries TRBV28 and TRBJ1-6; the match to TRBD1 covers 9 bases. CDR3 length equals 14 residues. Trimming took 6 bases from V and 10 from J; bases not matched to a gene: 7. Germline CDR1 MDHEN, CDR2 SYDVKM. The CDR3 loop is CASSPGQGHSPLHF. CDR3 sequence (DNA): TGTGCCAGCAGCCCGGGACAGGGCCACTCACCCCTCCACTTT.

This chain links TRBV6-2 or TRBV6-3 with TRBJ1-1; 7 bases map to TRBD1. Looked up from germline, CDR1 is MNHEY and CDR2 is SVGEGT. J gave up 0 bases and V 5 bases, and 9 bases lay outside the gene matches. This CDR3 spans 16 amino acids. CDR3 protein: CASSQSPGTVNTEAFF. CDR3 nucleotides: TGTGCCAGCAGTCAATCCCCCGGGACAGTGAACACTGAAGCTTTCTTT.